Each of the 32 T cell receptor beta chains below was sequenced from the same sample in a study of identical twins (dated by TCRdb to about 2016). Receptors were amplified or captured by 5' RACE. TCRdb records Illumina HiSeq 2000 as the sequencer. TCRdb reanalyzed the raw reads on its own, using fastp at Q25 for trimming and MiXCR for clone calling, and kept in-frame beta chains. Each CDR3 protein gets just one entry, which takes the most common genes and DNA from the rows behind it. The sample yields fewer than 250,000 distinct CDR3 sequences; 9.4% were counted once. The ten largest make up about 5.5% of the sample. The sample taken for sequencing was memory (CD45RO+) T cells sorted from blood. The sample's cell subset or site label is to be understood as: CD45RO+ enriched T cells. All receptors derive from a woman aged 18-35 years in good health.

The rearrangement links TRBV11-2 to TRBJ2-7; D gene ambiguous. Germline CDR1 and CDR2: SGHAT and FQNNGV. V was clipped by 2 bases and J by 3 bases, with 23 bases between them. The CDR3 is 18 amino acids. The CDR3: CASSLQLPYPGMDYEQYF. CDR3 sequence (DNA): TGTGCCAGCAGCTTACAACTACCCTACCCCGGAATGGACTACGAGCAGTACTTC.

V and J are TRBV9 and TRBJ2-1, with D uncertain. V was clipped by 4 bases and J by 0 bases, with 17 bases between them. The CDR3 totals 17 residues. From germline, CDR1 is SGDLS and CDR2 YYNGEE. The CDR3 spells CASSPGRGGSSYNEQFF. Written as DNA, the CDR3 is TGTGCCAGCAGCCCTGGACGTGGTGGTAGCTCCTACAATGAGCAGTTCTTC.

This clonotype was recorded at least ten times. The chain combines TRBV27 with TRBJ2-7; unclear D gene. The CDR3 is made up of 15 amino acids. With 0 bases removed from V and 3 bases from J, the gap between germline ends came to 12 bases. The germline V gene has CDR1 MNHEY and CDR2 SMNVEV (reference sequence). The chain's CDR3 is CASSLSWQANYEQYF. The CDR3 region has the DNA TGTGCCAGCAGTTTATCGTGGCAGGCCAACTACGAGCAGTACTTC.

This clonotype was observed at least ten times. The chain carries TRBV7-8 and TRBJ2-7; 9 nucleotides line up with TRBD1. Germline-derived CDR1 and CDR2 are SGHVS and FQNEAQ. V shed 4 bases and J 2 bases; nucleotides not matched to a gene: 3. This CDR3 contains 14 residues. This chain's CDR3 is CASSSGTGTYEQYF. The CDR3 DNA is TGTGCCAGCAGCTCGGGGACAGGGACCTACGAGCAGTACTTC.

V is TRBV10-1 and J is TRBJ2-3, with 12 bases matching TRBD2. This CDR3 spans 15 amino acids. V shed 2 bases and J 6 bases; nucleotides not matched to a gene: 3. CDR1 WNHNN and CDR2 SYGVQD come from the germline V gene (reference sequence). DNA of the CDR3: TGCGCCAGCAGTGAGGGGGGGACTAGCGGGGATACGCAGTATTTT. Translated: CASSEGGTSGDTQYF.

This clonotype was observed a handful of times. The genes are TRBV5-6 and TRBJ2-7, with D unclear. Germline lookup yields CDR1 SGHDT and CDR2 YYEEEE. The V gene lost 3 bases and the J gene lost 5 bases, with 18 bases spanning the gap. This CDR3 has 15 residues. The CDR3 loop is CASSSSLVAFHEQYF. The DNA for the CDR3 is TGTGCCAGCAGCTCTTCGCTAGTCGCCTTCCACGAGCAGTACTTC.

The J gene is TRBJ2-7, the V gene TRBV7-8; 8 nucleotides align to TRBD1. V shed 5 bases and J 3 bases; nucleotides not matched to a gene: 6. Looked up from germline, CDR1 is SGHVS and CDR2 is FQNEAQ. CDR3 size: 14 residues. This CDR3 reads CASSPRTGYYEQYF. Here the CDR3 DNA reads TGTGCCAGCAGCCCCCGGACAGGGTACTACGAGCAGTACTTC.

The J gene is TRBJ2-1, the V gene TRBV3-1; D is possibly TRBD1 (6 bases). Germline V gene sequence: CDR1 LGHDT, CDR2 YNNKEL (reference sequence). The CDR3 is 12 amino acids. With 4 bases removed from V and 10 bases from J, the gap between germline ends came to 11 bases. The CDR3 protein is CASSLTGYEQFF. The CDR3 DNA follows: TGTGCCAGCAGCCTCACAGGGTACGAGCAGTTCTTC.

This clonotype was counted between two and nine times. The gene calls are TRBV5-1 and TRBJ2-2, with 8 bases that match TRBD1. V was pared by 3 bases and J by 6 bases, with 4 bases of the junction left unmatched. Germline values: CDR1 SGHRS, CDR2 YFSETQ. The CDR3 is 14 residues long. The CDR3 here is CASSSGQGPGELFF. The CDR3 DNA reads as TGCGCCAGCAGCTCTGGACAGGGACCCGGGGAGCTGTTTTTT.

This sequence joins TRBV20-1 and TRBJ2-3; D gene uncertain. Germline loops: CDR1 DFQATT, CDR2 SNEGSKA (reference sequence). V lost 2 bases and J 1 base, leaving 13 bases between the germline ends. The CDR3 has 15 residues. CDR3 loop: CSARNRRYGTDTQYF. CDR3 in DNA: TGCAGTGCTAGAAATCGCCGATACGGCACAGATACGCAGTATTTT.

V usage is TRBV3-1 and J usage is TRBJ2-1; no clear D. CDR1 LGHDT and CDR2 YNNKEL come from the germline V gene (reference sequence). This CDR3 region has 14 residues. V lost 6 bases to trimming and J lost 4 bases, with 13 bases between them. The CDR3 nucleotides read TGTGCCAGCAGTCGCTCAACTACTTACAATGAGCAGTTCTTC. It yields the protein CASSRSTTYNEQFF.

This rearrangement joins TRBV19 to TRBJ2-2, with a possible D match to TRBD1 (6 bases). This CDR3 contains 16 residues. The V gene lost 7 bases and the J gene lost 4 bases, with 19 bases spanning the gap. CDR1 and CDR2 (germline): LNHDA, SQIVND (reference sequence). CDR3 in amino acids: CASKIGAGVSTGELFF. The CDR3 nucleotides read TGTGCCAGTAAGATTGGCGCAGGGGTTAGCACCGGGGAGCTGTTTTTT.

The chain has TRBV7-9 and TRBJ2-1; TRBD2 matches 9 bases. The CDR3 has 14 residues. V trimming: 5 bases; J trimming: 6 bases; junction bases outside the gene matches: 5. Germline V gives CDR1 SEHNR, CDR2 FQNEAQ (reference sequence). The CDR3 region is CASSRASGINEQFF. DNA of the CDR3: TGTGCCAGCAGCCGGGCTAGCGGGATCAATGAGCAGTTCTTC.

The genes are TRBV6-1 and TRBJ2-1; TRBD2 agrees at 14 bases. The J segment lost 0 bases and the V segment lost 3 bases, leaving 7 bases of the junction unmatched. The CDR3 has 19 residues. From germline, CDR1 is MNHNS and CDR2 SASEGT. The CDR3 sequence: CASSEGGLAGGGSYNEQFF. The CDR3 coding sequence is TGTGCCAGCAGTGAGGGTGGACTAGCGGGAGGAGGCTCCTACAATGAGCAGTTCTTC.

The CDR3 region has the DNA TGTGCCAGCAGTGCCCCGAAAGAAATTACAGATACGCAGTATTTT. Translated: CASSAPKEITDTQYF. The rearrangement links TRBV12-3 or TRBV12-4 to TRBJ2-3; D is unresolved. The germline V and J ends were trimmed by 5 bases and 3 bases, with 15 bases remaining between them. The length of the CDR3 is 15 residues.

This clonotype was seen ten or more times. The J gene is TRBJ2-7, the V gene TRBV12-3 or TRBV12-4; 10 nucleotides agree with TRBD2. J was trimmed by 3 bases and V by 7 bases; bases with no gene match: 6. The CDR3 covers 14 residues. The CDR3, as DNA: TGTGCCAGCAATTACCGACTAGCGGGCTACGAGCAGTACTTC. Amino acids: CASNYRLAGYEQYF.

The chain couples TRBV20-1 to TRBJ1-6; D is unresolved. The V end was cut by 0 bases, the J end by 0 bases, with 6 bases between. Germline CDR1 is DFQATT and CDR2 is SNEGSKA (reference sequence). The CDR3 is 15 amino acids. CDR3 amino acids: CSAREVSSYNSPLHF. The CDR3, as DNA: TGCAGTGCTAGAGAGGTTAGCTCCTATAATTCACCCCTCCACTTT.

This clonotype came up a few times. CDR3 residues: CASSTGLGYEQYF. The DNA of the CDR3 is TGTGCCAGCAGCACTGGTCTGGGCTACGAGCAGTACTTC. The rearrangement joins TRBV7-8 to TRBJ2-7; no clear D gene. The V end lost 5 bases, the J end lost 3 bases, and 11 bases lay between the germline ends. Germline loops: CDR1 SGHVS, CDR2 FQNEAQ. This CDR3 spans 13 amino acids.

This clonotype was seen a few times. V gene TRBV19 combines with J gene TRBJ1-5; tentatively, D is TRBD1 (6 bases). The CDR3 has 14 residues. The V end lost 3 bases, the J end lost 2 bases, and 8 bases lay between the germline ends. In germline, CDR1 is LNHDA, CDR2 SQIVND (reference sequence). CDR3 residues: CASSIRGGNQPQHF. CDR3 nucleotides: TGTGCCAGTAGTATCAGGGGAGGCAATCAGCCCCAGCATTTT.

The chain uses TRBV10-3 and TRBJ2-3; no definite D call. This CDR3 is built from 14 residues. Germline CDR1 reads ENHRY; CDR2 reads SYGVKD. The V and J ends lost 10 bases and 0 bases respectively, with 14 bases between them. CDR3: CATRGAPSTDTQYF. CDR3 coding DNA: TGTGCCACCCGTGGTGCCCCAAGCACAGATACGCAGTATTTT.

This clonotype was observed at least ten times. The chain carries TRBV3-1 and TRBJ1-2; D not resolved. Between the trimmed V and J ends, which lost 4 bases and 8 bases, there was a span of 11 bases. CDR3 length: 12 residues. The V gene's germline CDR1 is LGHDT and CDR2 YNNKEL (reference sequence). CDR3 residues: CASSRRGWGYTF. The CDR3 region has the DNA TGTGCCAGCAGCCGTAGAGGTTGGGGCTACACCTTC.

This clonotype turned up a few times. The CDR3 bases are TGTGCCAGCAGCCAGACAACCTCTGGGGCCAACGTCCTGACTTTC. As protein: CASSQTTSGANVLTF. The chain links TRBV7-2 to TRBJ2-6; D is ambiguous. Deletions cut 5 bases from V and 0 bases from J, with 8 bases between. CDR3 length: 15 residues. Per germline, CDR1 SGHTA and CDR2 FQGNSA.

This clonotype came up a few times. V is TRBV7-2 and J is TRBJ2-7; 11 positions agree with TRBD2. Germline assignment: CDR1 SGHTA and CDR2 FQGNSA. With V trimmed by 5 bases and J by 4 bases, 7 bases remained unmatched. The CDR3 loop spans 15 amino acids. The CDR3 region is CASSLRLAGRYEQYF. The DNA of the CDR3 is TGTGCCAGCAGCCTCCGACTAGCGGGAAGATACGAGCAGTACTTC.

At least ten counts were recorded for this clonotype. The CDR3 protein is CASRFGQGPYTGELFF. In DNA, the CDR3 is TGTGCCAGCAGATTCGGACAGGGGCCCTACACCGGGGAGCTGTTTTTT. The chain is built from TRBV12-3 or TRBV12-4 and TRBJ2-2, with 9 bases lining up with TRBD1. The CDR3 loop spans 16 amino acids. V trimming: 6 bases; J trimming: 3 bases; junction bases outside the gene matches: 8.

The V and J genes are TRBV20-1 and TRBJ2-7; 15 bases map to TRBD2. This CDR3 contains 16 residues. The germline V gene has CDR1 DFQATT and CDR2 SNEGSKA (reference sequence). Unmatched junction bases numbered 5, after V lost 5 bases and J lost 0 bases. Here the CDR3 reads CSAAGTSGRSSYEQYF. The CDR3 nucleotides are TGCAGTGCTGCCGGGACTAGCGGGAGGAGCTCCTACGAGCAGTACTTC.

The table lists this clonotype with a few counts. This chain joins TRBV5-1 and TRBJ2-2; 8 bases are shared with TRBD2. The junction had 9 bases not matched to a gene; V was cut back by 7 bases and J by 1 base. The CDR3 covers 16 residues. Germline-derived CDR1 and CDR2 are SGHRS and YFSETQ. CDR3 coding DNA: TGCGCCAGCGCAGGATCGGGACTAGTGAACACCGGGGAGCTGTTTTTT. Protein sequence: CASAGSGLVNTGELFF.

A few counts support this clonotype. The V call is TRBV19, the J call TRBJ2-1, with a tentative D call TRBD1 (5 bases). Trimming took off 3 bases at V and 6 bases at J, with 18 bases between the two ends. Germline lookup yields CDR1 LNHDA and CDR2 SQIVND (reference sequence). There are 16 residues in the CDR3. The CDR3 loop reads CASSIWGRDRINEQFF. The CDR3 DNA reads TGTGCCAGTAGTATTTGGGGCAGGGATCGGATCAATGAGCAGTTCTTC.

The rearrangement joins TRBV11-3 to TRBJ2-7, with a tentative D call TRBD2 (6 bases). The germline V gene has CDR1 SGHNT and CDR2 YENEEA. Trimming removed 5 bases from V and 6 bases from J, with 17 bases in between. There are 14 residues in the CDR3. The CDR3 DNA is TGTGCCAGCAGCCTCGGGGGATCTCCCGGCGAGCAGTACTTC. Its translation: CASSLGGSPGEQYF.

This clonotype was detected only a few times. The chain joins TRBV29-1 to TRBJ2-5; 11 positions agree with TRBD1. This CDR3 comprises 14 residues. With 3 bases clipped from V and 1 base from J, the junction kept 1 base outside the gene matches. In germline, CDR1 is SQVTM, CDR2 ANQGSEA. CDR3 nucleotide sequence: TGCAGCGTTGACGGGACAGGGGGCCAAGAGACCCAGTACTTC. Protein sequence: CSVDGTGGQETQYF.

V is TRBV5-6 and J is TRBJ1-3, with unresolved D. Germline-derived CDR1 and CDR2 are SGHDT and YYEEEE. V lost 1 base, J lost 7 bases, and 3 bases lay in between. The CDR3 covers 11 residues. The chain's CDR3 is CASSLRNTIYF. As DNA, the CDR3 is TGTGCCAGCAGCTTGCGCAACACCATATATTTT.

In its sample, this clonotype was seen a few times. This chain's CDR3 is CSAARDRGYEQYF. The CDR3 DNA follows: TGCAGTGCAGCCAGGGACAGGGGTTACGAGCAGTACTTC. The chain carries TRBV20-1 and TRBJ2-7; 10 nucleotides line up with TRBD1. The CDR3 has 13 residues. Looked up from germline, CDR1 is DFQATT and CDR2 is SNEGSKA (reference sequence). V lost 6 bases, J lost 4 bases, and 6 bases stayed unmatched.

The CDR3 DNA reads as TGTGCCAGCAGCCCCTGGGGCCTAAGCTCCTACGAGCAGTACTTC. Residues: CASSPWGLSSYEQYF. The chain combines TRBV7-9 with TRBJ2-7; D possibly corresponds to TRBD1 (5 bases). The CDR3 is 15 residues long. CDR1 and CDR2 (germline): SEHNR, FQNEAQ (reference sequence). V lost 5 bases and J lost 0, with 14 bases in between.